The clone carrying this T cell receptor (beta chain) turned up a few times. Its antigen is unknown. Losses at the gene ends were 4 bases for V and 6 bases for J; bases not matched to a gene: 11. CDR1 MGHDK and CDR2 SYGVNS come from the germline V gene. The CDR3 contains 16 residues. These data come from a study of T cells after yellow fever vaccination. Study at large: Fractions of low cell number were prepared using SMART-Seq v4 Ultra Low Input. Points from the study as a whole: Clones from primary vaccination mostly reappeared after the booster (approximately 95% CD4, around 90% CD8).

TCRdb fed the 5' RACE reads into MiXCR, producing one record per CDR3 protein. The sample shows roughly 520,000 distinct CDR3 sequences, around a fifth of them seen only once. The chain recombines TRBV25-1 with TRBJ2-3; 9 bases line up with TRBD1. This clonotype was obtained from a man aged 18 to 30 who received the YFV17D yellow fever vaccine. The sample in question was PBMCs, obtained about 21 days after the first yellow fever vaccination. CDR3 loop: CASSAMGTGNPDTQYF. CDR3 in DNA: TGTGCCAGCAGTGCAATGGGGACAGGGAATCCTGATACGCAGTATTTT.